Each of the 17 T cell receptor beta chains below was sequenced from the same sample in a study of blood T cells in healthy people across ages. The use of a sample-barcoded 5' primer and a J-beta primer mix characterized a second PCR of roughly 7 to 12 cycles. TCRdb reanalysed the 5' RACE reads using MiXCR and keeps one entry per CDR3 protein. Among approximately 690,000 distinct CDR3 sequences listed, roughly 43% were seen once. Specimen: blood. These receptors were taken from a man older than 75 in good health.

The CDR3 reads CASSLRTGALAGELFF. As DNA, the CDR3 is TGTGCCAGCAGCCTCCGGACAGGGGCGCTCGCGGGGGAGCTGTTTTTT. V usage is TRBV3-1 and J usage is TRBJ2-2, with TRBD1 matching 9 bases. CDR1 and CDR2 (germline): LGHDT, YNNKEL (reference sequence). V gave up 4 bases and J gave up 8 bases; unmatched junction bases: 11. The CDR3 is 16 amino acids. The variable domain in full, with the rest retrieved from reference TRBV3-1 and TRBJ2-2, is DTAVSQTPKYLVTQMGNDKSIKCEQNLGHDTMYWYKQDSKKFLKIMFSYNNKELIINETVPNRFSPKSPDKAHLNLHINSLELGDSAVYFCASSLRTGALAGELFFGEGSRLTVL.

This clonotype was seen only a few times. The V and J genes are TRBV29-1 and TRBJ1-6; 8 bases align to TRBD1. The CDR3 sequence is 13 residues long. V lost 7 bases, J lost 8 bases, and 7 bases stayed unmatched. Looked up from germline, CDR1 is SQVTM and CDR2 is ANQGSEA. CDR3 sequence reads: CSARDRGDSPLHF. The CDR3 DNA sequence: TGCAGCGCCCGAGACAGGGGCGATTCACCCCTCCACTTT.

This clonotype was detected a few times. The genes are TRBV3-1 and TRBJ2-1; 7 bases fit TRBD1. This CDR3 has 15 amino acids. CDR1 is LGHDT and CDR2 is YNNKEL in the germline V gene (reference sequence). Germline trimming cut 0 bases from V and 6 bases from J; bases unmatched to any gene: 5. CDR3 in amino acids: CASSQDGDRSNEQFF. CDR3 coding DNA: TGTGCCAGCAGCCAAGATGGGGACAGAAGCAATGAGCAGTTCTTC.

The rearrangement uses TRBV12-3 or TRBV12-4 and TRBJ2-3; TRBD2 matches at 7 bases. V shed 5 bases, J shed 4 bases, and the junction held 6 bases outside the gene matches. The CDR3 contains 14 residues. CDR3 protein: CASSGLGRADTQYF. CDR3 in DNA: TGTGCCAGCAGTGGACTAGGGCGTGCAGATACGCAGTATTTT.

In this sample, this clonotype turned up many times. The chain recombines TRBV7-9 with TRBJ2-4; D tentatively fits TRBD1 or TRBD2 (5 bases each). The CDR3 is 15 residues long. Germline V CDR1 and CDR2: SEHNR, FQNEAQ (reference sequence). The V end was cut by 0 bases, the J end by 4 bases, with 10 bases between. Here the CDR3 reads CASSLAGTGKNIQYF. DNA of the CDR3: TGTGCCAGCAGCTTAGCGGGGACCGGAAAAAACATTCAGTACTTC.

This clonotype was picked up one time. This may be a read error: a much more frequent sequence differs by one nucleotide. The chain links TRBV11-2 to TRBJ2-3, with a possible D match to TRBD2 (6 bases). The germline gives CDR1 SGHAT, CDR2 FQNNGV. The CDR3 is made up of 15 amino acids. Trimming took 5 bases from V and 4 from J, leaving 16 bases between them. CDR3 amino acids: CASSPQRGTADTQYF. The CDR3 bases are TGTGCCAGCAGCCCACAGCGCGGGACCGCAGATACGCAGTATTTT.

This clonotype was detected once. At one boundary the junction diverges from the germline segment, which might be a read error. The CDR3 spells CASLQSANNQPQNF. DNA for the CDR3: TGTGCCAGCTTACAATCGGCAAACAATCAGCCCCAGAATTTT. The V and J genes are TRBV6-2 or TRBV6-3 and TRBJ1-5; no definite D call. CDR3 length: 14 amino acids. Germline CDR1 MNHEY, CDR2 SVGEGT.

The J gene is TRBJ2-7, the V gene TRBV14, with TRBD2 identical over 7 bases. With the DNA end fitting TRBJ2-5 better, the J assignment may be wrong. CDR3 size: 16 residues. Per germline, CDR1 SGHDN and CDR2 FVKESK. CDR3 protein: CASSQPPAGSRETQYF. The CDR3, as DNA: TGTGCCAGCAGCCAACCCCCAGCGGGGTCTCGGGAGACCCAGTACTTC.

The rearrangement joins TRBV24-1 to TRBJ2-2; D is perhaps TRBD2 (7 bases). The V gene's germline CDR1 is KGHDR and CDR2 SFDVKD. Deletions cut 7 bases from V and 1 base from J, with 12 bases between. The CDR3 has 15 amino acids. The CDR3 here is CATSAGAMNTGELFF. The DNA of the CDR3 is TGTGCCACCAGCGCGGGGGCCATGAACACCGGGGAGCTGTTTTTT.

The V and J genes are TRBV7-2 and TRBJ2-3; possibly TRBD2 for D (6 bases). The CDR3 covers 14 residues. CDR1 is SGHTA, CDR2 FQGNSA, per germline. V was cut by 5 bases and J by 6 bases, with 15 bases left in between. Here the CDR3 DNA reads TGTGCCAGCAGCCCTCCGGGGGTCGTTGATACGCAGTATTTT. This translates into CASSPPGVVDTQYF.

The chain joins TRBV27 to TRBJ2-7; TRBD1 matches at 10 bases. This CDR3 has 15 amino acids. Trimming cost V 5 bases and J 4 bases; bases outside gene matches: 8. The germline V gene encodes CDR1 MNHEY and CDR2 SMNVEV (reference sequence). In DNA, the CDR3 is TGTGCCAGCAGTAAAACGACAGGGGGCAAGTACGAGCAGTACTTC. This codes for CASSKTTGGKYEQYF.

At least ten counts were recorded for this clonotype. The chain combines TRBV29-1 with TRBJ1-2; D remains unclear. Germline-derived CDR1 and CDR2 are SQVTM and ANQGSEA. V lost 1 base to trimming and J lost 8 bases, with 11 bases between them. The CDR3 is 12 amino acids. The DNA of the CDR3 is TGCAGCGTTGAAGCAATACACTGGGGCTACACCTTC. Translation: CSVEAIHWGYTF.

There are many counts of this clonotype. The CDR3 here is CASSYNTFSTDTQYF. CDR3 coding DNA: TGTGCCAGCAGTTACAACACTTTTAGCACAGATACGCAGTATTTT. The chain has TRBV6-5 and TRBJ2-3; D is uncertain. The ends were cut back, 2 bases at V and 0 bases at J, with 9 bases in the middle. The CDR3 length is 15 residues. Germline-derived CDR1 and CDR2 are MNHEY and SVGAGI.

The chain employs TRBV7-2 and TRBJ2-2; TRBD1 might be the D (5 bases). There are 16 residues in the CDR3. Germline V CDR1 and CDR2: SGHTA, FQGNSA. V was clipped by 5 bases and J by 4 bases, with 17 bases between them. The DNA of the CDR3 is TGTGCCAGCAGCAGGCAGGGTCGGGTCAGCACCGGGGAGCTGTTTTTT. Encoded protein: CASSRQGRVSTGELFF.

The CDR3 region is CASRDRGSGNTIYF. CDR3 nucleotides: TGTGCCAGCAGGGACAGGGGCTCTGGAAACACCATATATTTT. V gene TRBV25-1 combines with J gene TRBJ1-3; TRBD1 matches 9 bases. CDR3 length: 14 amino acids. Germline CDR1 and CDR2: MGHDK and SYGVNS. J lost 0 bases, V lost 6 bases, and 0 bases had no gene match.

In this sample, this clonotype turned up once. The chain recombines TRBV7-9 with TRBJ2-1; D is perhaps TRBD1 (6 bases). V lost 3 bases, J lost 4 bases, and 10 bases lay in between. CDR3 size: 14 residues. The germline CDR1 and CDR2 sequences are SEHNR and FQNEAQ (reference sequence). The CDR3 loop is CASSLGTIYNEQFF. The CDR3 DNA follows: TGTGCCAGCAGCTTGGGGACAATTTACAATGAGCAGTTCTTC.

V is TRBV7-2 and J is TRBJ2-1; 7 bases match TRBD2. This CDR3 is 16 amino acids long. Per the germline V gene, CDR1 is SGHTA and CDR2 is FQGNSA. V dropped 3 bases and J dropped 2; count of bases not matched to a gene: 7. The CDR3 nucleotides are TGTGCCAGCAGCTTGAGGGAGGGGCTCCCCTACAATGAGCAGTTCTTC. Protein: CASSLREGLPYNEQFF.